The TCR beta chain under discussion was sequenced for a study of shared clonotypes between healthy human individuals. Whole-study context: Researchers drew samples from two women and a few men aged 18 to 49.

Sequenced by immunoSEQ multiplex PCR; TCRdb stores in-frame clones only, minus some. The data contain about 1,900,000 clones, around 96% of them singletons. Trimming cost V 0 bases and J 6 bases, with 12 bases left between them. Germline V gene sequence: CDR1 MGHRA, CDR2 YSYEKL. The CDR3 contains 15 residues. A few counts support this clone. Its antigen is not identified. Naive CD8 cells were CD45RO-negative, positively selected for CCR7, excluding terminally differentiated effector memory CD45RA+ cells. Broader study findings: Generation of non-shared clonotypes was less probable than generation of clonotypes shared by all four donors. Larger richness was generally estimated for naive than memory subsets. Researchers sampled blood only, noting tissue repertoires likely differ.

The TCR sequence derives from a young man in good health. This rearrangement joins TRBV4-1 to TRBJ1-5; a weak D match, TRBD1 (6 bases). Sequencing was performed on naive CD8+ T cells sorted from blood. CDR3 nucleotides: TGCGCCAGCAGCCAAGAGCGACAGGATGGTCAGCCCCAGCATTTT. Encoded protein: CASSQERQDGQPQHF.